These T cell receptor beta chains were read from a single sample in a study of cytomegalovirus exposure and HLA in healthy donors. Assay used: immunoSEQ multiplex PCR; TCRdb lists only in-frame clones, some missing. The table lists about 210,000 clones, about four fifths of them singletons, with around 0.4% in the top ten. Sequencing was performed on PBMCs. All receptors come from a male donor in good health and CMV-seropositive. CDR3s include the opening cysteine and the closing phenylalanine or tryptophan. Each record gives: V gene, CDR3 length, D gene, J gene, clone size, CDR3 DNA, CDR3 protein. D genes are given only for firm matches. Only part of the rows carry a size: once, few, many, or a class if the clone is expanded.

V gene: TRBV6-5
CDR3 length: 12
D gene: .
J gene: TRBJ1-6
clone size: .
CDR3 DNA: TGTGCCAGCAGTGTCAATAATTCACCCCTCCACTTT
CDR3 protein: CASSVNNSPLHF

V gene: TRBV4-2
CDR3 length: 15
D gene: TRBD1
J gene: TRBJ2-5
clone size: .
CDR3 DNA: TGTGCCAGCAGCCCCCTGGGACAGGGTCAAGAGACCCAGTACTTC
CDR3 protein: CASSPLGQGQETQYF

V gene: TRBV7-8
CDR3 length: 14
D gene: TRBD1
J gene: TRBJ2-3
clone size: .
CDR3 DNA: TGTGCCAGCAGCTTAGTTCCCAGGGGGGATACGCAGTATTTT
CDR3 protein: CASSLVPRGDTQYF

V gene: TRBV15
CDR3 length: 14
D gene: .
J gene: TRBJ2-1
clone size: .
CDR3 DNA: TGTGCCACCGCGTTCAGGGGTTCCTACAATGAGCAGTTCTTC
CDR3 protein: CATAFRGSYNEQFF

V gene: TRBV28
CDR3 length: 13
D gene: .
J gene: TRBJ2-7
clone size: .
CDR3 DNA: TGTGCCAGCGAGGACAGTGTAGCCTACGAGCAGTACTTC
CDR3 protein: CASEDSVAYEQYF

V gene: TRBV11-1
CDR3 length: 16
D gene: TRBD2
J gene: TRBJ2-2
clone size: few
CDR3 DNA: TGTGCCAGCAGCAACCGGGGACTAAGAGGAACCGGGGAGCTGTTTTTT
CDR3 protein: CASSNRGLRGTGELFF

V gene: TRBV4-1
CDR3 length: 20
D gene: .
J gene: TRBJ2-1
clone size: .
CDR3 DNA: TGCGCCAGCAGCCTACCAGTAAAAGGGGCAGCCTGGGGAACTGGTTATGAGCAGTTCTTC
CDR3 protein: CASSLPVKGAAWGTGYEQFF

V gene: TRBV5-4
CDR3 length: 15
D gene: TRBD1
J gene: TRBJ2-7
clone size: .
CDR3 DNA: TGTGCCAGCAGCTCGACAGGGGTCGTGTCCTACGAGCAGTACTTC
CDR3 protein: CASSSTGVVSYEQYF

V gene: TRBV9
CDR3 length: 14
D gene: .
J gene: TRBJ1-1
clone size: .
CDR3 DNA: TGTGCCAGCAGCGTAGGACAGACCAACACTGAAGCTTTCTTT
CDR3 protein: CASSVGQTNTEAFF

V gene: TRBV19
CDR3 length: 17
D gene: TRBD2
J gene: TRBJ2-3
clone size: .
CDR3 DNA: TGTGCCAGTAGTATGCGGTTCAGCGGGAGGGGCACAGATACGCAGTATTTT
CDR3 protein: CASSMRFSGRGTDTQYF

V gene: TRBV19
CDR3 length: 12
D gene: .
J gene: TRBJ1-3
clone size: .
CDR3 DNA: TGTGCCAGCCGTTTTGCTGGAAACACCATATATTTT
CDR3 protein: CASRFAGNTIYF

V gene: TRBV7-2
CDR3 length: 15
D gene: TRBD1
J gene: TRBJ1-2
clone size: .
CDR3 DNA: TGTGCCAGCAGCCCGAGGGACAGGACCATCTATGGCTACACCTTC
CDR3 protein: CASSPRDRTIYGYTF

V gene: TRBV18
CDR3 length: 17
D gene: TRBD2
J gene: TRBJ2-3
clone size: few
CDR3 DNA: TGTGCCAGCTCACCAGTCGATAGCGGGAGGGGTAGAGATACGCAGTATTTT
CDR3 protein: CASSPVDSGRGRDTQYF

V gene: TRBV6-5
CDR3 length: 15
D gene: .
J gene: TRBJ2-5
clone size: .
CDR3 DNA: TGTGCCAGCAGTACGGGGTTGGGTTCGCAAGAGACCCAGTACTTC
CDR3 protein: CASSTGLGSQETQYF

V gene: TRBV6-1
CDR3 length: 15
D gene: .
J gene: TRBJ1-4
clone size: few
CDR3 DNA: TGTGCCAGCAGTGACGGAGGGCAGTTTAATGAAAAACTGTTTTTT
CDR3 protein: CASSDGGQFNEKLFF

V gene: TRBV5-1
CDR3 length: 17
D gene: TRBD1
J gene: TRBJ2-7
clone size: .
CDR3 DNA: TGCGCCAGCAGCTCGGGACAGGGCCTCTCTGTTGCGTACGAGCAGTACTTC
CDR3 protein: CASSSGQGLSVAYEQYF

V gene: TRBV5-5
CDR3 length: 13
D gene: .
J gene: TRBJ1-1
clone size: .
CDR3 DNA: TGTGCCAGCAGCTCGGGAACAGCTTTCGTAGCTTTCTTT
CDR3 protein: CASSSGTAFVAFF

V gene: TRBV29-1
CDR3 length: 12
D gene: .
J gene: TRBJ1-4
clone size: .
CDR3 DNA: TGCAGCGTTGAAGGATCCCTGGGCAAACTGTTTTTT
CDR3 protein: CSVEGSLGKLFF

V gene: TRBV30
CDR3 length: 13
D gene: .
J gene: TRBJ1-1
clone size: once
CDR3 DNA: TGTGCCTGGAGTATTAGACAAAACACTGAAGCTTTCTTT
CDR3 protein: CAWSIRQNTEAFF

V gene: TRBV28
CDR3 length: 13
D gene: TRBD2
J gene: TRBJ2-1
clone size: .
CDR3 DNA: TGTGCCAGCAGTTTTAGCGGGAGGGCCAGGACGTTCTTC
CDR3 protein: CASSFSGRARTFF

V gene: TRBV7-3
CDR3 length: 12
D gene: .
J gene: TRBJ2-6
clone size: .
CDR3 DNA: TGTGCCAGCAGCTTATATCAGGGCAACCTGACTTTC
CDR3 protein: CASSLYQGNLTF

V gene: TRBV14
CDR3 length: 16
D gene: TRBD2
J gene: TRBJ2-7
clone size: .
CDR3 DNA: TGTGCCAGCAGCGGGTTAGGGCTAGCGGGGATCTACGAGCAGTACTTC
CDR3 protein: CASSGLGLAGIYEQYF

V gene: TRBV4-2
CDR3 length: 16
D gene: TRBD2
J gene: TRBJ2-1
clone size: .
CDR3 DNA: TGTGCCAGCAGCCAAGATGGGCTAGCGGGGGGGCCTGAGCAGTTCTTC
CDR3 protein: CASSQDGLAGGPEQFF

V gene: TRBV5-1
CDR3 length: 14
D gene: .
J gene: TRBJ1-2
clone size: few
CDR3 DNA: TGCGCCAGCAGCCTAACTAGACGCAGCTATGGCTACACCTTC
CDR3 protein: CASSLTRRSYGYTF

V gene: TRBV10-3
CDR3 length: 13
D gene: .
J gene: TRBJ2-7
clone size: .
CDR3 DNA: TGTGCCATCAGTGAACCCACTACCTACGAGCAGTACTTC
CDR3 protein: CAISEPTTYEQYF

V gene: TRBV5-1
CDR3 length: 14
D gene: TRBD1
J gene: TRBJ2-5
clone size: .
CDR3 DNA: TGCGCCAGCAGCGCGGACAGGCCACAAGAGACCCAGTACTTC
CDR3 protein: CASSADRPQETQYF

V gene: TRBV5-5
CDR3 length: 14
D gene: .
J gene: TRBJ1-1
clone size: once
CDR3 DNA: TGTGCCAGCAGCCCCCAAGGGGGAAACACTGAAGCTTTCTTT
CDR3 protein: CASSPQGGNTEAFF

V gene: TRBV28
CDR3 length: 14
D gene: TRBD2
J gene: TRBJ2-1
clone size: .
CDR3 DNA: TGTGCCAGCAGCTCCGGACTAGCGGGAGGTCCCCAGTTCTTC
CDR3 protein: CASSSGLAGGPQFF